In its sample, the clone carrying this T cell receptor beta chain was seen a few times. The sample is drawn from a study of blood T cell repertoires in COVID-19. In the study overall: Samples taken during acute and convalescent COVID-19 were collected in the United States, Italy and Spain. Sources were T cells, B-cell-depleted T cells, or PBMCs; the material itself was cDNA or gDNA.

Original processing methods: By means of reference gene primer amplification, nucleated cell counts were estimated. The repertoire was sequenced with immunoSEQ multiplex PCR; TCRdb's copy has only in-frame clones and lacks some. From that table come the V and J calls and clone size; the DNA was used to work out D and trimming. The sample includes 97,000 or so clones, about 88% of them seen just once. CDR1 and CDR2 (germline): LGHNA, YSLEER. The CDR3 consists of 16 residues. Deletions cut 4 bases from V and 0 bases from J, with 12 bases between. The sequence was obtained from a middle-aged man with active or convalescent COVID-19. This chain connects TRBV4-3 to TRBJ1-4; TRBD1 is a possible D gene (6 bases). Sequencing input: peripheral blood. CDR3 bases: TGCGCCAGCAGCCCTCGACAGGCAGCAACTAATGAAAAACTGTTTTTT. It yields the protein CASSPRQAATNEKLFF.